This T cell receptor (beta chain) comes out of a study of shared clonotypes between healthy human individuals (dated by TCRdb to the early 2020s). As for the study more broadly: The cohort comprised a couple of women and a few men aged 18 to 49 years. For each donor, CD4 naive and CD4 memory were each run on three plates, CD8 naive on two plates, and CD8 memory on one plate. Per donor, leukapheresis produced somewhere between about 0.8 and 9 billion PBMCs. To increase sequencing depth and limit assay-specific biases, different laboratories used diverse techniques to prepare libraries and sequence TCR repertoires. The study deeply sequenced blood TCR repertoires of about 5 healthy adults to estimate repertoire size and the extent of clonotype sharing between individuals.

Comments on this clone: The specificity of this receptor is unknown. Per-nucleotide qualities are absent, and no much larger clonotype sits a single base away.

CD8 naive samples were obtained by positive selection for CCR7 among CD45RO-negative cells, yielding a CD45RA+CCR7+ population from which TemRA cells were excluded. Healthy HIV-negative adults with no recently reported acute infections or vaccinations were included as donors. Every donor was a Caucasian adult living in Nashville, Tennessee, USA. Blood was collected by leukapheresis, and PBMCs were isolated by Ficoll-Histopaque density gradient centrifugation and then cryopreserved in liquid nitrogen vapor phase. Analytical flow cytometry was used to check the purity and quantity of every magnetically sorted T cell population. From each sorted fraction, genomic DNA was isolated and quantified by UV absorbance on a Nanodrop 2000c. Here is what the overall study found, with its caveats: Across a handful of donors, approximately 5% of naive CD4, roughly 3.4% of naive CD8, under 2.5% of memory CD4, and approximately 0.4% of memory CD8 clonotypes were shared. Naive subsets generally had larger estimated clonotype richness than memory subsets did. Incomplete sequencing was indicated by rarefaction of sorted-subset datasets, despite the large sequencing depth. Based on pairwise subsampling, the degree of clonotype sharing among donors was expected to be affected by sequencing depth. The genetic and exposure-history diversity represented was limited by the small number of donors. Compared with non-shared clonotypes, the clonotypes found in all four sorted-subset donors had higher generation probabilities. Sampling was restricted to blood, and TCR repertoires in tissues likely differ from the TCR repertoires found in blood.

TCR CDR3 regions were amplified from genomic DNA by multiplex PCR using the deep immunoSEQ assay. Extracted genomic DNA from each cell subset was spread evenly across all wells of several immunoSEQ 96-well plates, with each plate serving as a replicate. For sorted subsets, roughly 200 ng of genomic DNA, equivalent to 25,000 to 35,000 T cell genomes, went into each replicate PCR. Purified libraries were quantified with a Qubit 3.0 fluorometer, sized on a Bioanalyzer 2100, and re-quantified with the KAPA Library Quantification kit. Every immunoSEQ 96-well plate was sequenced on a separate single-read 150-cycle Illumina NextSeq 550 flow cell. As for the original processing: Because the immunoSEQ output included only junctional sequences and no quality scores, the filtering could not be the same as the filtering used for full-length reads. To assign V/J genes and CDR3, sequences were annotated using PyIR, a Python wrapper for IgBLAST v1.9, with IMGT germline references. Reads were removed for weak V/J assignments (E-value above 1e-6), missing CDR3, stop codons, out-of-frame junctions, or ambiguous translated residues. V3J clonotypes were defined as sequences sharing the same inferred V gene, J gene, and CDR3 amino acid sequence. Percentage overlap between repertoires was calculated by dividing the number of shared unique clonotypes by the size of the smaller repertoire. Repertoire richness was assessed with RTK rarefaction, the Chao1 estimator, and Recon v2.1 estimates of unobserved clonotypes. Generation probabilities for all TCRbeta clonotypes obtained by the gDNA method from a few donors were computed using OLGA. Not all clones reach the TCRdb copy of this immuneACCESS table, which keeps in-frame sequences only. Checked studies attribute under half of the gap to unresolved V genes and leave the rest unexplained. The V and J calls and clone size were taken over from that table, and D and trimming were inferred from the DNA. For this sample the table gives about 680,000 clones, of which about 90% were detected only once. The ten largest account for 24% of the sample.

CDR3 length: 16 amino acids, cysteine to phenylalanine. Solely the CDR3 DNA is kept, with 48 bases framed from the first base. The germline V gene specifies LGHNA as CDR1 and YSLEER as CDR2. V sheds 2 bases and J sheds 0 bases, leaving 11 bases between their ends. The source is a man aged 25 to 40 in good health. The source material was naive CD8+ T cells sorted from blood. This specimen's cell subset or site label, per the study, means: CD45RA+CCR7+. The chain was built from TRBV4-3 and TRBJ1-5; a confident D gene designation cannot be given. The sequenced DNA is TGCGCCAGCAGCCAAAAACTTTACGGTAGCAATCAGCCCCAGCATTTT. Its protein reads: CASSQKLYGSNQPQHF.